This T cell receptor beta chain is drawn from a study of CD8+CD57+ T cells in acquired aplastic anemia. Germline CDR1 reads MGHDK; CDR2 reads SYGVNS. CDR3 length: 16 amino acids. V dropped 1 base and J dropped 5 bases, with 15 bases sitting between them. CD8+CD57+ cell expansion had been shown by flow cytometry in patients chosen for sequencing. As a group, the patients uniformly had severe acquired aplastic anemia. Profiling of TCR beta VDJ combinations and CDR3 sequences used genomic DNA as template. TCRdb passed the reads through MiXCR, listing each CDR3 protein once. Here the sample spans hundreds of thousands of distinct CDR3 sequences, about three fifths being singletons. About this clonotype itself: Its antigen is undetermined.

Whole-study findings and limits: Sharing between patients and controls was observed for twenty-nine CD8+ CDR3 sequences.

The sequencing input was sorted CD4+, CD8+, or CD8+CD57+ T cells (not recorded which) from PBMCs. The clonotype originates from a human donor with aplastic anemia. This chain connects TRBV25-1 to TRBJ2-1; D is possibly TRBD1 or TRBD2 (6 bases each). CDR3 sequence (DNA): TGTGCCAGCAGTGAATGGGGCGGGACAATGGACAATGAGCAGTTCTTC. Translating it yields CASSEWGGTMDNEQFF.